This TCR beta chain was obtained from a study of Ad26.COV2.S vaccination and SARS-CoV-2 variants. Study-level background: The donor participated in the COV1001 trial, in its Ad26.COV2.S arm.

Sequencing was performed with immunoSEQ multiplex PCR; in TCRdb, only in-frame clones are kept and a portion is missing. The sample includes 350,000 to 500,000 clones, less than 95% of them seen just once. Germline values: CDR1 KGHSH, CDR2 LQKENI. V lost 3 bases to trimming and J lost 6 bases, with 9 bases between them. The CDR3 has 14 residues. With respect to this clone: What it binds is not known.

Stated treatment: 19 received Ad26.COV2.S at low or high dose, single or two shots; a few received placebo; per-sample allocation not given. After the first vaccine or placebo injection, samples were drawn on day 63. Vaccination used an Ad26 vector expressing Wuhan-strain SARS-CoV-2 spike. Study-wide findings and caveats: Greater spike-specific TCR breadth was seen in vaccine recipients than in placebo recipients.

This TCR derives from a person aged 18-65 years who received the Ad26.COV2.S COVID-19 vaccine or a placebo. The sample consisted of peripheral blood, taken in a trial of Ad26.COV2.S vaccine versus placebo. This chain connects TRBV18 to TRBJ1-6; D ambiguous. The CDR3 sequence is CASSPVTINSPLHF. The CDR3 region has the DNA TGTGCCAGCTCACCTGTGACAATTAATTCACCCCTCCACTTT.